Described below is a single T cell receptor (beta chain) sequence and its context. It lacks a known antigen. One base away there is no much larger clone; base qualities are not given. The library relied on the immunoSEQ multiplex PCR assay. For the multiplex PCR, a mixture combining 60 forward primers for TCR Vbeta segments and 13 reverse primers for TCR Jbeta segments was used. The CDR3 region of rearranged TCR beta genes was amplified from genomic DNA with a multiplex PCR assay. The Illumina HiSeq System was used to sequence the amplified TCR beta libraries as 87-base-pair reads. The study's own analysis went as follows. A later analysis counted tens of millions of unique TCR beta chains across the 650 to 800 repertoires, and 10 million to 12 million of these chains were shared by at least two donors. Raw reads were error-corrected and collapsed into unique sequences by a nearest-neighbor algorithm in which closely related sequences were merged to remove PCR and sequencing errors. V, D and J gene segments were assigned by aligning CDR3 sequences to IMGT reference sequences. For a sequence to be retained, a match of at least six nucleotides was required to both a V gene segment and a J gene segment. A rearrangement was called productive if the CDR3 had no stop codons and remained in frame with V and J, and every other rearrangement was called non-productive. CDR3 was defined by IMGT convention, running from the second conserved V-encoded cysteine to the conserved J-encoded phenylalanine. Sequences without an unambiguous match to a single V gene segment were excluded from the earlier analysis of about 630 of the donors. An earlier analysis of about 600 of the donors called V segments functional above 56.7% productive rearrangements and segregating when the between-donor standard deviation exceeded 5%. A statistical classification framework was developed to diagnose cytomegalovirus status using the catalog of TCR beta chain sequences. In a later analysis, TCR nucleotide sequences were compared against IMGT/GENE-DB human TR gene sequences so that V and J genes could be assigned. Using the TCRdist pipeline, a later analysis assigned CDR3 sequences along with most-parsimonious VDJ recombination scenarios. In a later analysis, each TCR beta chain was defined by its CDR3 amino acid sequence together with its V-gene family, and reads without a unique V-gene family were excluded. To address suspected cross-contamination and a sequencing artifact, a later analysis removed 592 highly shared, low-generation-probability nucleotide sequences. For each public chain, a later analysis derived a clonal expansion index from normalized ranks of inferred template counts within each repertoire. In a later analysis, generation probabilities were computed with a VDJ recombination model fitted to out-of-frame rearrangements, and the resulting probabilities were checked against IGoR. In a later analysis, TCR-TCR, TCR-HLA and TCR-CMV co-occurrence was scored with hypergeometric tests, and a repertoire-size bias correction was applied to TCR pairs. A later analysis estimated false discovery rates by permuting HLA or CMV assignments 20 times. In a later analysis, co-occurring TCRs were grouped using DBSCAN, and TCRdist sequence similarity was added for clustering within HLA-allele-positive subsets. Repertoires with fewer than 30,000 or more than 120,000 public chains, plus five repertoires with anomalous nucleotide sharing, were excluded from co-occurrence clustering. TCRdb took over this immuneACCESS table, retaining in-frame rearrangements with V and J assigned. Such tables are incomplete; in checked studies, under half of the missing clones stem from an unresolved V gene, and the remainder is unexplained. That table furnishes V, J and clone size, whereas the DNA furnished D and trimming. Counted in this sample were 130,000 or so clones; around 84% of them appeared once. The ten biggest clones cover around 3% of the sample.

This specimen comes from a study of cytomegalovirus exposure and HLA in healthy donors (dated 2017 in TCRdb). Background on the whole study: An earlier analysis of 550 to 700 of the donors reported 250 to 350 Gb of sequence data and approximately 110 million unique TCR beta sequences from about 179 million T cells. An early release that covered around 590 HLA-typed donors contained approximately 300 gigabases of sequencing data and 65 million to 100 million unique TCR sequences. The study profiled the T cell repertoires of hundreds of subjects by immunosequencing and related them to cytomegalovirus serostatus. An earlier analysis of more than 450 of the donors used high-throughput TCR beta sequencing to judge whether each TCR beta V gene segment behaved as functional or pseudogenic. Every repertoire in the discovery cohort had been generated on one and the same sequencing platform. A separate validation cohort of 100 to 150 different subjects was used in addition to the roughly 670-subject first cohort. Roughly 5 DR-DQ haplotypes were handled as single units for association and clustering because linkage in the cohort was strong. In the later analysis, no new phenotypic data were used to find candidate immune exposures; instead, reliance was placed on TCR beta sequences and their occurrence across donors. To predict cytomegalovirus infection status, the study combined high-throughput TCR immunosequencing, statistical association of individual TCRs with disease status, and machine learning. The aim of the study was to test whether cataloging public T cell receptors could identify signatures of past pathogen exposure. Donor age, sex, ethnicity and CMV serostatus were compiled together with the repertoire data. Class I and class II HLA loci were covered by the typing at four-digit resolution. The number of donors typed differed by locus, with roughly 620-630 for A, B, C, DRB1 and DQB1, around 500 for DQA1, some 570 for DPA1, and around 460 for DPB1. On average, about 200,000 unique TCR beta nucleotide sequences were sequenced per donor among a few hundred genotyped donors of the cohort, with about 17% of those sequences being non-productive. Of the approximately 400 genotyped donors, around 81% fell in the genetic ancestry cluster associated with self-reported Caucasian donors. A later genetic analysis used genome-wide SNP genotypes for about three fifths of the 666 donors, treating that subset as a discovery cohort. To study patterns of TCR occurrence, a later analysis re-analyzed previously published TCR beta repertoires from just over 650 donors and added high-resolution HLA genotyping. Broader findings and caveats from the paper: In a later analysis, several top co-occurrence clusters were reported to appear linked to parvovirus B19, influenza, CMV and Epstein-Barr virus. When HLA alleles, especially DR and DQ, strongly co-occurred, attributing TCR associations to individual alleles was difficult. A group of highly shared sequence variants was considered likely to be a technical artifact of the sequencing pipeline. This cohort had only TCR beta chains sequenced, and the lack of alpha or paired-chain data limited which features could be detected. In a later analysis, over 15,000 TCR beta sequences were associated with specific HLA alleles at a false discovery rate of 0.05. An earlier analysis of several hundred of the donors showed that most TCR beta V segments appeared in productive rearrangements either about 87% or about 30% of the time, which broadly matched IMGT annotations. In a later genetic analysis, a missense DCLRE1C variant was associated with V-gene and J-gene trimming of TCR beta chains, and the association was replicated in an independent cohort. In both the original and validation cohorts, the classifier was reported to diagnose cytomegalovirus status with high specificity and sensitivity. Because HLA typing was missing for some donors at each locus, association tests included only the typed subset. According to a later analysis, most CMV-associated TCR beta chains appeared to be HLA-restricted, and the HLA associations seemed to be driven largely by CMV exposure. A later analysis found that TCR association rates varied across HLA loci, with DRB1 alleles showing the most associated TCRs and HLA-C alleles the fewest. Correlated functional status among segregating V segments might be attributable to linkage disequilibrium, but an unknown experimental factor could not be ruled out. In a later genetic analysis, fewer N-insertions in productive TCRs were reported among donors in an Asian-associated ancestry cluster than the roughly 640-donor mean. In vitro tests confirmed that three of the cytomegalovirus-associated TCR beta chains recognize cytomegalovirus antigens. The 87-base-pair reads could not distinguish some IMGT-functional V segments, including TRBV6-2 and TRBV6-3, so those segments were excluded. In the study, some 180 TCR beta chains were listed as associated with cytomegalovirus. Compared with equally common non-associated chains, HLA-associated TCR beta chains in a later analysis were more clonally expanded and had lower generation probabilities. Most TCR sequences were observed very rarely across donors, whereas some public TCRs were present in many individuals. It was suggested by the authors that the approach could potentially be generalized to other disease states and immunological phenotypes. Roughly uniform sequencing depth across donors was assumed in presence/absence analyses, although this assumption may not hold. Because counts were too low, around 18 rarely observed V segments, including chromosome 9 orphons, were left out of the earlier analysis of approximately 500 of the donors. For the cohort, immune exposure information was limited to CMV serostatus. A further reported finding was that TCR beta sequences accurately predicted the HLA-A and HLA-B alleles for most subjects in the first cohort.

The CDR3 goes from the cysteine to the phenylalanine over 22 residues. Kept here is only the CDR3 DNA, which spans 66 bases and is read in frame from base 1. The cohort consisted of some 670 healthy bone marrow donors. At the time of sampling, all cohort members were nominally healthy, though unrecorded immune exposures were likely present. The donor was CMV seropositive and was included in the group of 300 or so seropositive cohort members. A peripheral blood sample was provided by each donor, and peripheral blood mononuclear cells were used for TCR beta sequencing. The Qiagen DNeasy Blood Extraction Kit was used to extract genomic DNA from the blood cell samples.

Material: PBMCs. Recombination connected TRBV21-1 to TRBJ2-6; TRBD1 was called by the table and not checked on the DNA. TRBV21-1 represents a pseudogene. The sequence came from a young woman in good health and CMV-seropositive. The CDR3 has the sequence CASSKVGDRENQSVSGANVLTF. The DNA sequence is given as TGTGCCAGCAGCAAAGTTGGGGACAGGGAGAATCAGAGCGTCTCTGGGGCCAACGTCCTGACTTTC.